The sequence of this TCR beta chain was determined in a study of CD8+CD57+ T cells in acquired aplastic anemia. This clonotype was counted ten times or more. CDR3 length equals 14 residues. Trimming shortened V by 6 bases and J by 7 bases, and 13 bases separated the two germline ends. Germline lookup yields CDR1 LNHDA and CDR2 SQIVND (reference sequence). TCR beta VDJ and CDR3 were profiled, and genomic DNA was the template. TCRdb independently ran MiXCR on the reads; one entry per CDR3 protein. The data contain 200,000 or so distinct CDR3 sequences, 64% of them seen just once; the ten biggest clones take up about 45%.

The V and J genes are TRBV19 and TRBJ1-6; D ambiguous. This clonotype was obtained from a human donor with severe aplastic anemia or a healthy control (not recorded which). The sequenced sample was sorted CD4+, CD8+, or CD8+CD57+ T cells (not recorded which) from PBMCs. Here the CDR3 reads CASRVTGGNSPLHF. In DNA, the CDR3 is TGTGCCAGTAGGGTAACCGGCGGGAATTCACCCCTCCACTTT. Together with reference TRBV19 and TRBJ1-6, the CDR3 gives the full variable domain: DGGITQSPKYLFRKEGQNVTLSCEQNLNHDAMYWYRQDPGQGLRLIYYSQIVNDFQKGDIAEGYSVSREKKESFPLTVTSAQKNPTAFYLCASRVTGGNSPLHFGNGTRLTVT.